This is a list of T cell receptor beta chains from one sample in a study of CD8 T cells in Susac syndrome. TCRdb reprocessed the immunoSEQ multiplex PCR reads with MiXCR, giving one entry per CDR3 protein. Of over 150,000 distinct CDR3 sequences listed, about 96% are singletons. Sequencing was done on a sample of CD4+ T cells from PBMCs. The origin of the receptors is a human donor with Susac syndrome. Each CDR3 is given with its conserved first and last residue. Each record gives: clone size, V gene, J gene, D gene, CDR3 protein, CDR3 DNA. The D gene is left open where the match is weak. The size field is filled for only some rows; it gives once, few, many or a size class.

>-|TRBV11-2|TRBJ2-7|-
CASRGPREQYF
TGTGCCAGCAGGGGGCCGAGGGAGCAGTACTTC
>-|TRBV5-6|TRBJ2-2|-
CASTLGRRGTGELFF
TGTGCCAGCACCCTTGGGCGTCGTGGGACCGGGGAGCTGTTTTTT
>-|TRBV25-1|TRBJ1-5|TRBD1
CASSPGGTGGQPQHF
TGTGCCAGCAGCCCAGGGGGGACAGGGGGTCAGCCCCAGCATTTT
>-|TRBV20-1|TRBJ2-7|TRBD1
CSVQGQGAYEQYF
TGCAGTGTGCAAGGACAGGGGGCCTACGAGCAGTACTTC
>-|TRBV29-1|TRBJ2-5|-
CSVSAGAALGTQYF
TGCAGCGTCAGCGCAGGGGCCGCTTTGGGGACCCAGTACTTC
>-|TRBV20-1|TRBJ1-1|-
CSARQGPYTEAFF
TGCAGTGCTAGACAGGGACCTTACACTGAAGCTTTCTTT
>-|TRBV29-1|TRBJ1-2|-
CSVVAGRWGYTF
TGCAGCGTTGTGGCAGGCAGGTGGGGCTACACCTTC
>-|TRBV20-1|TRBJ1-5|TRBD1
CSAATGDNQPQHF
TGCAGTGCAGCTACAGGGGACAATCAGCCCCAGCATTTT
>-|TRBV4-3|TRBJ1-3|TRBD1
CASSQVGTGRSENTIYF
TGCGCCAGCAGCCAGGTAGGGACAGGGCGATCTGAAAACACCATATATTTT
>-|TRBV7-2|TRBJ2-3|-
CASSFEVRGTDTQYF
TGTGCCAGCAGCTTCGAAGTGCGTGGCACAGATACGCAGTATTTT
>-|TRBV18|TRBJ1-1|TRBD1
CASSEETGLNTEAFF
TGTGCCAGCTCAGAAGAGACAGGGTTGAACACTGAAGCTTTCTTT
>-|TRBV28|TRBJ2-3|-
CASGPPLGTQYF
TGTGCCAGCGGCCCCCCGCTGGGTACGCAGTATTTT
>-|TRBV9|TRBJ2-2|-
CASSVEPHDGELFF
TGTGCCAGCAGCGTAGAACCCCACGACGGGGAGCTGTTTTTT
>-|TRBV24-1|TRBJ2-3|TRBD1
CATSDPGQRTDTQYF
TGTGCCACCAGTGATCCGGGACAGAGGACAGATACGCAGTATTTT
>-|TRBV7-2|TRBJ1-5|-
CASSYGGIRQPQHF
TGTGCCAGCAGCTACGGGGGAATTAGACAGCCCCAGCATTTT
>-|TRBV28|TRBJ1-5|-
CASRPPAGTFGGPQHF
TGTGCCAGCAGACCACCCGCCGGGACTTTCGGGGGGCCCCAGCATTTT
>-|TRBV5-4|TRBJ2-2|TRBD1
CASSFDRAYDTGELFF
TGTGCCAGCAGTTTCGACAGGGCCTACGACACCGGGGAGCTGTTTTTT
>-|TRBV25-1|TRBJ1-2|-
CASSDGRVYGYTF
TGTGCCAGCAGTGATGGCAGAGTCTATGGCTACACCTTC
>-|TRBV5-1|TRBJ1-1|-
CASSLVGVGTEAFF
TGCGCCAGCAGCTTGGTTGGAGTGGGCACTGAAGCTTTCTTT
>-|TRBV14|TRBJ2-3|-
CASSPVGGTDTQYF
TGTGCCAGCAGCCCCGTGGGGGGCACAGATACGCAGTATTTT
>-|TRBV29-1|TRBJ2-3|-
CSVEEGTDTQYF
TGCAGCGTTGAAGAGGGCACAGATACGCAGTATTTT
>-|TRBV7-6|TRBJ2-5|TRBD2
CASSPGLAGGPQETQYF
TGTGCCAGCAGCCCGGGACTAGCGGGAGGGCCTCAAGAGACCCAGTACTTC
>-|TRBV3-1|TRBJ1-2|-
CASSQTQGYTF
TGTGCCAGCAGCCAAACACAGGGCTACACCTTC
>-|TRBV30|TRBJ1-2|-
CAWSVRAGTYGYTF
TGTGCCTGGAGTGTACGAGCAGGGACCTATGGCTACACCTTC
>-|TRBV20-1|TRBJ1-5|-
CSAQFPEGGSQPQHF
TGCAGTGCTCAATTCCCGGAGGGAGGTAGCCAGCCCCAGCATTTT
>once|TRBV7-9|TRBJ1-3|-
CASRSSARNTIYF
TGTGCCAGCAGGAGTTCGGCCCGAAACACCATATATTTT
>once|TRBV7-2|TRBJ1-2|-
CASSPAALGYTF
TGTGCCAGCAGCCCCGCGGCGCTTGGCTACACCTTC
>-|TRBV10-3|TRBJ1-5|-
CAIKGWQPQHF
TGTGCCATCAAGGGGTGGCAGCCCCAGCATTTT
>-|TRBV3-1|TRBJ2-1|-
CASSQGGFRSYNEQFF
TGTGCCAGCAGCCAAGGCGGGTTTCGGTCCTACAATGAGCAGTTCTTC
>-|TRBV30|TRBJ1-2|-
CAWSVTYGYTF
TGTGCCTGGAGTGTTACCTATGGCTACACCTTC
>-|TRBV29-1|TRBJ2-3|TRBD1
CSVEVTGEVTDTQYF
TGCAGCGTTGAAGTAACAGGGGAAGTCACAGATACGCAGTATTTT
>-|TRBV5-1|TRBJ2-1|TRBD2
CASSLMAGGPAYNEQFF
TGCGCCAGCAGCTTGATGGCGGGAGGGCCGGCCTACAATGAGCAGTTCTTC
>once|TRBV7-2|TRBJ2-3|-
CASSFSHITDTQYF
TGTGCCAGCAGCTTCTCGCACATCACAGATACGCAGTATTTT
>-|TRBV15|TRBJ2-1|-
CATSRSLISEQFF
TGTGCCACCAGCAGATCCCTTATTAGTGAGCAGTTCTTC
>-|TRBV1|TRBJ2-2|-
CTSSQDRGTGELFF
TGCACCAGCAGCCAAGATCGGGGCACCGGGGAGCTGTTTTTT